Listed below are T cell receptor beta chains from one sample, sequenced in a study of shared clonotypes between healthy human individuals. Clones were sequenced by immunoSEQ multiplex PCR, and TCRdb holds only the in-frame ones, with some missing. The table includes roughly 1,600,000 clones, 98% detected once. The sample was naive CD4+ T cells sorted from blood. The receptors were gathered from a man aged 25-45 years in good health. Each CDR3 is given with its conserved first and last residue. The order of the fields is clone size, D gene, J gene, V gene, CDR3 DNA, CDR3 protein. A D gene is named only where the DNA matches it firmly. Only some rows state a clone size, as once, few, many or a class for expanded clones.

abundance: .
d_gene: TRBD2
j_gene: TRBJ2-3
v_gene: TRBV5-8
CDR3nt: TGTGCCAGCAGCTTGGGGGCTAGCGGGAGAACAGATACGCAGTATTTT
CDR3aa: CASSLGASGRTDTQYF

abundance: .
d_gene: .
j_gene: TRBJ2-3
v_gene: TRBV5-4
CDR3nt: TGTGCCAGCAGCTTGGAGCTGTATACAGATACGCAGTATTTT
CDR3aa: CASSLELYTDTQYF

abundance: .
d_gene: TRBD2
j_gene: TRBJ2-7
v_gene: TRBV7-2
CDR3nt: TGTGCCAGCAGCCCTTCGACTAGCGGGGGCTACGAGCAGTACTTC
CDR3aa: CASSPSTSGGYEQYF

abundance: .
d_gene: .
j_gene: TRBJ2-7
v_gene: TRBV7-9
CDR3nt: TGTGCCAGCAGCGCCGGGACGGACCCCTCCTACGAGCAGTACTTC
CDR3aa: CASSAGTDPSYEQYF

abundance: .
d_gene: .
j_gene: TRBJ2-7
v_gene: TRBV6-6
CDR3nt: TGTGCCAGCAGTTACGACGTCGGGGACATAGAGCAGTACTTC
CDR3aa: CASSYDVGDIEQYF

abundance: .
d_gene: .
j_gene: TRBJ2-6
v_gene: TRBV6-1
CDR3nt: TGTGCCAGCAGTGAAGTAAACAGGGCATCTGGGGCCAACGTCCTGACTTTC
CDR3aa: CASSEVNRASGANVLTF

abundance: .
d_gene: .
j_gene: TRBJ1-3
v_gene: TRBV4-3
CDR3nt: TGCGCCAGCAGCAAGGGAGAGGCTGGAAACACCATATATTTT
CDR3aa: CASSKGEAGNTIYF

abundance: .
d_gene: TRBD2
j_gene: TRBJ2-1
v_gene: TRBV7-9
CDR3nt: TGTGCCAGCAGCCAATGGGGACTAGCGGGAGATAGCTCCTACAATGAGCAGTTCTTC
CDR3aa: CASSQWGLAGDSSYNEQFF

abundance: .
d_gene: .
j_gene: TRBJ1-3
v_gene: TRBV5-5
CDR3nt: TGTGCCAGCAGCTTCCGGGACCTATTCACCCACTCTGGAAACACCATATATTTT
CDR3aa: CASSFRDLFTHSGNTIYF

abundance: .
d_gene: TRBD1
j_gene: TRBJ2-4
v_gene: TRBV5-1
CDR3nt: TGCGCCAGCAGCTTGGCGGGGACAGGGGATTTGGTTGACATTCAGTACTTC
CDR3aa: CASSLAGTGDLVDIQYF

abundance: .
d_gene: TRBD1
j_gene: TRBJ2-1
v_gene: TRBV4-1
CDR3nt: TGCGCCAGCAGCCAAGCTTCAACAGGGGGCATTGAGTTCTTC
CDR3aa: CASSQASTGGIEFF

abundance: .
d_gene: .
j_gene: TRBJ2-7
v_gene: TRBV18
CDR3nt: TGTGCCAGCTCACCACCAGGGAGGCCCTACGAGCAGTACTTC
CDR3aa: CASSPPGRPYEQYF

abundance: .
d_gene: .
j_gene: TRBJ1-5
v_gene: TRBV29-1
CDR3nt: TGCAGCGTTGTGTCGGTAGGTCAGCCCCAGCATTTT
CDR3aa: CSVVSVGQPQHF

abundance: .
d_gene: .
j_gene: TRBJ1-2
v_gene: TRBV5-4
CDR3nt: TGTGCCAGCAGCTTGGCTCGGGGTTCGGATGGCTACACCTTC
CDR3aa: CASSLARGSDGYTF

abundance: .
d_gene: .
j_gene: TRBJ2-7
v_gene: TRBV4-3
CDR3nt: TGCGCCAGCAGCCTTAGACAGAGCTCCTACGAGCAGTACTTC
CDR3aa: CASSLRQSSYEQYF

abundance: once
d_gene: .
j_gene: TRBJ1-1
v_gene: TRBV5-4
CDR3nt: TGTGCCATCAACGACTGGAACACTGAAGCTTTCTTT
CDR3aa: CAINDWNTEAFF

abundance: .
d_gene: .
j_gene: TRBJ2-7
v_gene: TRBV28
CDR3nt: TGTGCCAGCCGATACGGCGCTACGGGGGAGCAGTACTTC
CDR3aa: CASRYGATGEQYF

abundance: .
d_gene: .
j_gene: TRBJ1-2
v_gene: TRBV4-1
CDR3nt: TGCGCCAGCAGCCTTAAGGACGTACCAAATAACTATGGCTACACCTTC
CDR3aa: CASSLKDVPNNYGYTF

abundance: .
d_gene: TRBD2
j_gene: TRBJ2-3
v_gene: TRBV10-3
CDR3nt: TGTGCCTCGGGGGGATCGCGGGGTTCTAATACGCAGTATTTT
CDR3aa: CASGGSRGSNTQYF

abundance: .
d_gene: .
j_gene: TRBJ2-7
v_gene: TRBV2
CDR3nt: TGTGCCAGCAGTGGTCCGGGACGGGGGACATACGAGCAGTACTTC
CDR3aa: CASSGPGRGTYEQYF

abundance: .
d_gene: TRBD2
j_gene: TRBJ2-1
v_gene: TRBV5-4
CDR3nt: TGTGCCAGCAGCTTGGCGGTAGCGGGAGGGCAGAATGAGCAGTTCTTC
CDR3aa: CASSLAVAGGQNEQFF

abundance: once
d_gene: .
j_gene: TRBJ2-1
v_gene: TRBV6-5
CDR3nt: TGTGCCACCAGGGGAGTCGGTGGAGGTGAGCAGTTCTTC
CDR3aa: CATRGVGGGEQFF

abundance: .
d_gene: .
j_gene: TRBJ1-3
v_gene: TRBV7-2
CDR3nt: TGTGCCAGCAGCTTTCAGGGGGGAAACACCATATATTTT
CDR3aa: CASSFQGGNTIYF

abundance: .
d_gene: .
j_gene: TRBJ1-5
v_gene: TRBV19
CDR3nt: TGTGCCAGTAGTATCAGGGGCTCGGACAATCAGCCCCAGCATTTT
CDR3aa: CASSIRGSDNQPQHF

abundance: .
d_gene: TRBD1
j_gene: TRBJ2-7
v_gene: TRBV19
CDR3nt: TGTGCCAGTAGCCAGACAGGGCGTGAGCAGTACTTC
CDR3aa: CASSQTGREQYF

abundance: .
d_gene: .
j_gene: TRBJ2-1
v_gene: TRBV25-1
CDR3nt: TGTGCCAGCAGTGCTAGACCCGGGGGCGAGCAGTTCTTC
CDR3aa: CASSARPGGEQFF

abundance: .
d_gene: .
j_gene: TRBJ2-3
v_gene: TRBV19
CDR3nt: TGTGCCAGTAGTATCATGGGTGGCACAGATACGCAGTATTTT
CDR3aa: CASSIMGGTDTQYF

abundance: .
d_gene: .
j_gene: TRBJ2-2
v_gene: TRBV18
CDR3nt: TGTGCCAGCTCTGACAGGGAGGACACCGGGGAGCTGTTTTTT
CDR3aa: CASSDREDTGELFF

abundance: .
d_gene: TRBD1
j_gene: TRBJ1-1
v_gene: TRBV18
CDR3nt: TGTGCCAGCTCACCCCTCACCTTGGGACAGGAAAACACTGAAGCTTTCTTT
CDR3aa: CASSPLTLGQENTEAFF

abundance: .
d_gene: TRBD2
j_gene: TRBJ2-3
v_gene: TRBV10-3
CDR3nt: TGTGCCACCTCAACTAGCGGGGTCACAGATACGCAGTATTTT
CDR3aa: CATSTSGVTDTQYF

abundance: .
d_gene: TRBD1
j_gene: TRBJ2-7
v_gene: TRBV27
CDR3nt: TGTGCCAGCAGTGCGAGATTGGACAGGGGGACGGGCGAGCAGTACTTC
CDR3aa: CASSARLDRGTGEQYF

abundance: .
d_gene: .
j_gene: TRBJ2-7
v_gene: TRBV20-1
CDR3nt: TGCAGTGCTAGAGATCTACAGGAGCAGTACTTC
CDR3aa: CSARDLQEQYF

abundance: .
d_gene: TRBD1
j_gene: TRBJ2-7
v_gene: TRBV29-1
CDR3nt: TGCAGCGACAGGGACAGGGGCCGGGAGCAGTACTTC
CDR3aa: CSDRDRGREQYF

abundance: .
d_gene: .
j_gene: TRBJ1-5
v_gene: TRBV2
CDR3nt: TGTGCCAGCAGTGAAGCGCTTCGGATGCAGCCCCAGCATTTT
CDR3aa: CASSEALRMQPQHF

abundance: .
d_gene: .
j_gene: TRBJ2-1
v_gene: TRBV7-2
CDR3nt: TGTGCCAGCAGCTTAGCTGGTGGGAAAGGGCAGTTCTTC
CDR3aa: CASSLAGGKGQFF

abundance: .
d_gene: TRBD1
j_gene: TRBJ1-2
v_gene: TRBV5-1
CDR3nt: TGCGCCAGCAGCTTTGGGACAGGGGGCATTGGCTACACCTTC
CDR3aa: CASSFGTGGIGYTF

abundance: .
d_gene: .
j_gene: TRBJ1-2
v_gene: TRBV28
CDR3nt: TGTGCCAGCACCGTTGGGAACTATGGCTACACCTTC
CDR3aa: CASTVGNYGYTF

abundance: .
d_gene: .
j_gene: TRBJ2-7
v_gene: TRBV11-3
CDR3nt: TGTGCCAGCAGCTCCCTAGGTTCCTACGAGCAGTACTTC
CDR3aa: CASSSLGSYEQYF

abundance: .
d_gene: TRBD1
j_gene: TRBJ2-1
v_gene: TRBV28
CDR3nt: TGTGCCAGCAGCCTGACAGGGATCCTATACAATGAGCAGTTCTTC
CDR3aa: CASSLTGILYNEQFF